What follows are 2 T cell receptor beta chains derived from one specimen sequenced in a study of cytomegalovirus exposure and HLA in healthy donors. Vbeta (60) and Jbeta (13) primers were used in the PCR. Clones were read by immunoSEQ multiplex PCR, and TCRdb kept only the in-frame ones, dropping some. The top ten clones hold roughly 1.1% of a sample with 100,000 to 150,000 clones, approximately 79% of them seen once. The source material was PBMCs. All receptors derive from a male donor in good health and CMV-seronegative.

This sequence joins TRBV2 and TRBJ2-5; 11 bases agree with TRBD1. Trimming cost V 8 bases and J 7 bases; bases outside gene matches: 6. CDR3 length: 13 amino acids. Germline CDR1 SNHLY, CDR2 FYNNEI. This CDR3 is CASRDRGFGTQYF. CDR3 nucleotides: TGTGCCAGCCGGGACAGGGGGTTCGGGACCCAGTACTTC.

The chain couples TRBV29-1 to TRBJ2-7; TRBD1 matches 9 bases. Germline CDR1 and CDR2: SQVTM and ANQGSEA. The V gene end was trimmed by 7 bases and the J gene end by 6 bases; junction bases not matched to a gene: 10. The CDR3 covers 13 residues. The CDR3 here is CSAGTGQGGEQYF. CDR3 nucleotides: TGCAGCGCTGGAACGGGACAGGGAGGCGAGCAGTACTTC.